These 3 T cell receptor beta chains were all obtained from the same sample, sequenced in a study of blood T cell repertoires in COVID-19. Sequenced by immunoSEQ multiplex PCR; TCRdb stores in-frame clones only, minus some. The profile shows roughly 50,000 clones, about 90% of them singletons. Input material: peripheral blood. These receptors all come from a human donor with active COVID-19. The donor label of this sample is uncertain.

The chain's CDR3 is CATSRARRPPAGENYGYTF. Here the CDR3 DNA reads TGTGCCACCAGCAGAGCCCGCCGACCTCCGGCAGGGGAAAACTATGGCTACACCTTC. The chain joins TRBV15 to TRBJ1-2, with TRBD1 as a possible D gene (6 bases). V lost 1 base and J lost 2, with 23 bases in between. CDR1 LNHNV and CDR2 YYDKDF come from the germline V gene (reference sequence). The CDR3 has 19 amino acids. The entire variable domain, with the rest obtained from reference TRBV15 and TRBJ1-2, is as follows: DAMVIQNPRYQVTQFGKPVTLSCSQTLNHNVMYWYQQKSSQAPKLLFHYYDKDFNNEADTPDNFQSRRPNTSFCFLDIRSPGLGDTAMYLCATSRARRPPAGENYGYTFGSGTRLTVV.

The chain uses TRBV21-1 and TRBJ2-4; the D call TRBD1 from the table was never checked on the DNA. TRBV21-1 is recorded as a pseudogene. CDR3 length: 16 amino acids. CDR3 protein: CASSKDRGIAKNIQYF. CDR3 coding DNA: TGTGCCAGCAGCAAGGACAGGGGGATCGCCAAAAACATTCAGTACTTC.

CDR3 sequence reads: CSVVMGQNTEAFF. DNA of the CDR3: TGCAGCGTCGTGATGGGGCAGAACACTGAAGCTTTCTTT. This chain connects TRBV29-1 to TRBJ1-1; the D gene is possibly TRBD1 (5 bases). The germline V gene has CDR1 SQVTM and CDR2 ANQGSEA. The CDR3 totals 13 residues. Trimming removed 6 bases at V and 1 base at J, with 12 bases between.